These 28 T cell receptor beta chains share one sample of origin, sequenced in a study of blood T cell repertoires in COVID-19. Sequencing was performed with immunoSEQ multiplex PCR; in TCRdb, only in-frame clones are kept and a portion is missing. The table has about 170,000 clones, 85% to 90% seen once. Sequenced sample: peripheral blood. The receptors shown here come from a man in his fifties with active or convalescent COVID-19.

The chain's CDR3 is CASRTTVNTGELFF. The CDR3 DNA follows: TGTGCCAGCAGAACGACAGTGAACACCGGGGAGCTGTTTTTT. V is TRBV6-1 and J is TRBJ2-2; the D gene is possibly TRBD1 (5 bases). The CDR3 extends over 14 amino acids. CDR1 and CDR2 from the germline V gene are MNHNS and SASEGT. The V and J ends lost 6 bases and 1 base respectively, with 9 bases between them.

The rearrangement uses TRBV4-2 and TRBJ2-3; 9 nucleotides match TRBD1. Per germline, CDR1 LGHNA and CDR2 YNFKEQ. The V and J ends lost 1 base and 4 bases, in that order; junction bases with no gene match: 9. The CDR3 has 17 amino acids. The CDR3 protein is CASSQVGRGQGADTQYF. DNA for the CDR3: TGTGCCAGCAGCCAAGTTGGAAGGGGACAGGGAGCAGATACGCAGTATTTT.

The chain is built from TRBV6-1 and TRBJ2-7; the match to TRBD1 covers 8 bases. In germline, CDR1 is MNHNS, CDR2 SASEGT. The CDR3 has 15 residues. The ends lost 3 bases at V and 5 bases at J; junction bases unmatched: 9. The CDR3 region is CASSETTGAPNEQYF. The CDR3 DNA follows: TGTGCCAGCAGTGAGACGACAGGGGCGCCTAACGAGCAGTACTTC.

The chain employs TRBV11-2 and TRBJ2-7; D perhaps matches TRBD2 (5 bases). V was shortened by 5 bases and J by 3 bases, with 14 bases between the two germline ends. This CDR3 is 14 amino acids long. Germline V gives CDR1 SGHAT, CDR2 FQNNGV. CDR3 protein: CASSPVSASYEQYF. In nucleotides, the CDR3 is TGTGCCAGCAGCCCCGTTAGCGCCAGCTACGAGCAGTACTTC.

The rearrangement joins TRBV5-5 to TRBJ1-4; TRBD1 matches at 8 bases. Germline CDR1 SGHKS, CDR2 YYEKEE (reference sequence). The CDR3 has 16 residues. J was trimmed by 4 bases and V by 4 bases; bases with no gene match: 9. CDR3 region: CASSAIPGQGNEKLFF. In DNA form, the CDR3 reads TGTGCCAGCAGCGCAATCCCCGGACAGGGTAATGAAAAACTGTTTTTT.

This rearrangement joins TRBV5-4 to TRBJ2-7; 7 nucleotides align to TRBD2. The CDR3 has 13 amino acids. The germline gives CDR1 SGHNT, CDR2 YYREEE (reference sequence). With V trimmed by 4 bases and J by 5 bases, 6 bases remained unmatched. The CDR3 coding sequence is TGTGCCAGCAGCCCCTCGACTAGCCACGAGCAGTACTTC. It codes for CASSPSTSHEQYF.

The chain has TRBV6-5 and TRBJ1-6, with 9 bases aligning to TRBD1. The ends lost 6 bases at V and 9 bases at J; junction bases unmatched: 6. CDR1 and CDR2 from the germline V gene are MNHEY and SVGAGI. The CDR3 has 14 residues. CDR3 coding DNA: TGTGCCAGCAGCGCGGGACAGGGCACTTCACCCCTCCACTTT. Its translation is CASSAGQGTSPLHF.

The genes are TRBV27 and TRBJ1-1, with TRBD1 matching 7 bases. Looked up from germline, CDR1 is MNHEY and CDR2 is SMNVEV (reference sequence). This CDR3 contains 15 residues. Trimming cost V 3 bases and J 1 base; bases outside gene matches: 5. CDR3 in amino acids: CASSFLQGRNTEAFF. In DNA, the CDR3 is TGTGCCAGCAGTTTCTTACAGGGGCGGAACACTGAAGCTTTCTTT.

The V and J genes are TRBV19 and TRBJ2-7, with 10 bases aligning to TRBD1. The CDR3 loop spans 15 amino acids. Germline V gene data show CDR1 as LNHDA and CDR2 as SQIVND (reference sequence). Trimming took 9 bases from V and 4 from J; bases not matched to a gene: 12. The CDR3 bases are TGTGCCAGCGCCTCTGTCCGGGACAGGGGTTACGAGCAGTACTTC. It specifies CASASVRDRGYEQYF.

This chain joins TRBV6-2 or TRBV6-3 and TRBJ2-3, with 15 bases that match TRBD2. Unmatched junction bases numbered 8, after V lost 4 bases and J lost 3 bases. CDR1 is MNHEY, CDR2 SVGEGT, per germline. This CDR3 has 18 residues. CDR3 region: CASSFYGLAGGPTDTQYF. The CDR3 DNA reads as TGTGCCAGCAGTTTCTACGGACTAGCGGGAGGGCCGACAGATACGCAGTATTTT.

This clone came up many times. The V and J genes are TRBV7-2 and TRBJ1-1, with D unclear. The germline CDR1 and CDR2 sequences are SGHTA and FQGNSA. V was pared by 5 bases and J by 1 base, with 8 bases between. CDR3 size: 13 residues. The CDR3 DNA reads as TGTGCCAGCAGCCCAACGAGGAACACTGAAGCTTTCTTT. The encoded protein is CASSPTRNTEAFF.

The chain has TRBV9 and TRBJ1-2; 7 nucleotides agree with TRBD1. The germline CDR1 and CDR2 sequences are SGDLS and YYNGEE. Losses at the gene ends were 3 bases for V and 5 bases for J; bases not matched to a gene: 10. The CDR3 totals 15 residues. The chain's CDR3 is CASSAPTGVEYGYTF. Written as DNA, the CDR3 is TGTGCCAGCAGCGCACCCACAGGGGTCGAATATGGCTACACCTTC.

The V call is TRBV5-5, the J call TRBJ1-2; D gene uncertain. The CDR3 contains 15 residues. Germline assignment: CDR1 SGHKS and CDR2 YYEKEE (reference sequence). Trimming took 0 bases from V and 4 from J, leaving 13 bases between them. CDR3 amino acids: CASSLVAVPVYGYTF. The CDR3 DNA reads TGTGCCAGCAGCTTGGTGGCGGTACCAGTCTATGGCTACACCTTC.

This clone was observed a single time. The chain uses TRBV7-9 and TRBJ1-2, with a possible D match to TRBD1 (6 bases). Per the germline V gene, CDR1 is SEHNR and CDR2 is FQNEAQ (reference sequence). The CDR3 runs to 15 residues. V was shortened by 4 bases and J by 11 bases, with 23 bases between the two germline ends. CDR3 amino acids: CASSSETGQPFRYTF. The CDR3 DNA follows: TGTGCCAGCAGCTCGGAGACAGGTCAGCCTTTTCGGTACACCTTC.

The chain combines TRBV9 with TRBJ2-2; tentative D call: TRBD1 (6 bases). Per the germline V gene, CDR1 is SGDLS and CDR2 is YYNGEE. This CDR3 region has 15 residues. Trimming stripped 3 bases from V and 3 bases from J, with 12 bases between. The chain's CDR3 is CASSARGKDTGELFF. CDR3 DNA: TGTGCCAGCAGCGCCAGGGGTAAGGACACCGGGGAGCTGTTTTTT.

The CDR3 nucleotides are TGTGCCAGTAGTTCCAACACGAACCTGGCTAACACCATATATTTT. Translating gives CASSSNTNLANTIYF. The V and J genes are TRBV19 and TRBJ1-3, with D unresolved. Germline lookup yields CDR1 LNHDA and CDR2 SQIVND (reference sequence). V shed 5 bases and J shed 7 bases, with 18 bases lying between them. The CDR3 runs 15 residues.

The genes are TRBV29-1 and TRBJ2-7, with 11 bases fitting TRBD2. Looked up from germline, CDR1 is SQVTM and CDR2 is ANQGSEA. J was trimmed by 5 bases and V by 7 bases; bases with no gene match: 7. The CDR3 spans 13 residues. This CDR3 is CSASSGRFDEQYF. For the CDR3, the DNA is TGCAGCGCCTCTAGCGGGAGGTTCGACGAGCAGTACTTC.

The genes are TRBV5-4 and TRBJ2-7; 7 bases line up with TRBD2. The CDR3 sequence is 13 residues long. After removal of 4 bases from V and 4 bases from J, the junction contained 5 bases not matched to a gene. Germline values: CDR1 SGHNT, CDR2 YYREEE (reference sequence). The CDR3 DNA follows: TGTGCCAGCAGCGGGGGAGGGTTATACGAGCAGTACTTC. This encodes CASSGGGLYEQYF.

The sample holds one count of this clone. The chain has TRBV19 and TRBJ2-2, with 7 bases lining up with TRBD1. Trimming cost V 9 bases and J 0 bases; bases outside gene matches: 7. The CDR3 loop spans 15 amino acids. Per germline, CDR1 LNHDA and CDR2 SQIVND (reference sequence). CDR3 in DNA: TGTGCCAGCAAAACAGGGGTCGCGAACACCGGGGAGCTGTTTTTT. It yields the protein CASKTGVANTGELFF.

A single count supports this clone. The gene calls are TRBV7-2 and TRBJ2-7, with 7 bases aligning to TRBD2. Germline trimming cut 3 bases from V and 4 bases from J; bases unmatched to any gene: 3. This CDR3 is built from 13 residues. Looked up from germline, CDR1 is SGHTA and CDR2 is FQGNSA. The CDR3 DNA follows: TGTGCCAGCAGCTTGGAGGGAGGGTACGAGCAGTACTTC. Its protein product is CASSLEGGYEQYF.

The chain couples TRBV18 to TRBJ2-2, with D tentatively TRBD2 (6 bases). Trimming removed 3 bases from V and 7 bases from J, with 21 bases in between. The CDR3 spans 17 residues. CDR1 and CDR2 (germline): KGHSH, LQKENI. The CDR3 nucleotides read TGTGCCAGCTCACCCCTAGAGGGAGGCGTCAATGGCGGGGAGCTGTTTTTT. Its protein product is CASSPLEGGVNGGELFF.

The V gene is TRBV5-4, the J gene TRBJ2-3; D might be TRBD2 (6 bases). The V gene lost 5 bases and the J gene lost 6 bases, with 13 bases spanning the gap. This CDR3 is 13 amino acids long. Germline V gene data show CDR1 as SGHNT and CDR2 as YYREEE (reference sequence). CDR3 in DNA: TGTGCCAGCAGTACGGGAGTAGGGGATACGCAGTATTTT. Protein product: CASSTGVGDTQYF. Looking up the rest from reference TRBV5-4 and TRBJ2-3 gives the full variable domain: ETGVTQSPTHLIKTRGQQVTLRCSSQSGHNTVSWYQQALGQGPQFIFQYYREEENGRGNFPPRFSGLQFPNYSSELNVNALELDDSALYLCASSTGVGDTQYFGPGTRLTVL.

For the CDR3, the DNA is TGTGCCTGGAGTCGGGTCACCGGGGAGCTGTTTTTT. Translated, it gives CAWSRVTGELFF. The V and J genes are TRBV30 and TRBJ2-2; no clear D gene. This CDR3 has 12 amino acids. V lost 2 bases and J lost 4, with 5 bases in between. CDR1 is GTSNPN and CDR2 is SVGIG in the germline V gene (reference sequence).

This rearrangement joins TRBV3-1 (or the pseudogene TRBV3-2) to TRBJ1-3, with a weak D call TRBD1 (6 bases). The germline V gene encodes CDR1 LGHDT and CDR2 YNNKEL (reference sequence). Trimming took off 4 bases at V and 0 bases at J, with 16 bases between the two ends. The CDR3 contains 17 residues. CDR3 bases: TGTGCCAGCAGCCCCGGACAGCGACAGGCCTCTGGAAACACCATATATTTT. Its protein is CASSPGQRQASGNTIYF.

The table lists this clone with a few counts. V usage is TRBV10-3 and J usage is TRBJ1-2, with D uncertain. V was pared by 6 bases and J by 8 bases, with 16 bases between. CDR3 size: 13 residues. Germline CDR1 reads ENHRY; CDR2 reads SYGVKD. CDR3 DNA sequence: TGTGCCATCAGCCGGGAAAATGCAGAGGGCTACACCTTC. This sequence encodes CAISRENAEGYTF.

This clone was detected a few times. For the CDR3, the DNA is TGTGCCAGCAGCCAGGGCGGGACAGCCAATTCACCCCTCCACTTT. Protein sequence: CASSQGGTANSPLHF. The chain carries TRBV4-2 and TRBJ1-6, with 7 bases matching TRBD1. V was pared by 3 bases and J by 7 bases, with 6 bases of the junction left unmatched. CDR3 length equals 15 residues. Per the germline V gene, CDR1 is LGHNA and CDR2 is YNFKEQ.

The CDR3 loop is CASNRDRGGNYGYTF. The CDR3, as DNA: TGTGCCAGCAATAGGGACAGGGGAGGAAACTATGGCTACACCTTC. The rearrangement links TRBV6-5 to TRBJ1-2; TRBD1 matches at 10 bases. Germline-derived CDR1 and CDR2 are MNHEY and SVGAGI. J lost 2 bases, V lost 7 bases, and 7 bases had no gene match. The CDR3 is 15 residues long.

The chain uses TRBV11-2 and TRBJ2-3; 8 nucleotides match TRBD2. After removal of 0 bases from V and 6 bases from J, the junction contained 5 bases not matched to a gene. Looked up from germline, CDR1 is SGHAT and CDR2 is FQNNGV. The CDR3 is 15 residues long. CDR3 residues: CASSLDPLAEDTQYF. The CDR3 coding sequence is TGTGCCAGCAGCTTAGATCCACTAGCGGAGGATACGCAGTATTTT. The variable domain in full, with the rest retrieved from reference TRBV11-2 and TRBJ2-3, is EAGVAQSPRYKIIEKRQSVAFWCNPISGHATLYWYQQILGQGPKLLIQFQNNGVVDDSQLPKDRFSAERLKGVDSTLKIQPAKLEDSAVYLCASSLDPLAEDTQYFGPGTRLTVL.